This T cell receptor (beta chain) was sequenced during a study of blood T cell repertoires in COVID-19. Profiled with immunoSEQ multiplex PCR; TCRdb holds only in-frame clones, not every one. The table shows some 270,000 clones, with under 95% occurring only once. Germline V CDR1 and CDR2: SQVTM, ANQGSEA. CDR3 size: 15 residues. V lost 4 bases, J lost 4 bases, and 6 bases stayed unmatched. This clone was seen a single time. The TCR comes from a man aged 40-49 years who had been exposed to COVID-19. This sequence joins TRBV29-1 and TRBJ2-1; 11 bases agree with TRBD2. Source material: PBMCs or T cells enriched from blood (not recorded which). The CDR3 sequence: CSVGTSGRGYNEQFF. CDR3 DNA: TGCAGCGTTGGCACTAGCGGGAGAGGTTACAATGAGCAGTTCTTC.